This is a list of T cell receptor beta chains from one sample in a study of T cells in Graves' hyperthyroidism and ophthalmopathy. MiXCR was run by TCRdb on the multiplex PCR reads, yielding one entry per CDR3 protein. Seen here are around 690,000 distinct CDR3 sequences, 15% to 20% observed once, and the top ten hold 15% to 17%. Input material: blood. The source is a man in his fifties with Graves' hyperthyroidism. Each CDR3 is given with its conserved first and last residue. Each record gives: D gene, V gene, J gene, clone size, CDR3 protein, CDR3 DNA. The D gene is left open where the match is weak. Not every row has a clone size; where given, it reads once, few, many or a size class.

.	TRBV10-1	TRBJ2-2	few	CASSDTGNTGELFF	TGCGCCAGCAGTGACACGGGGAACACCGGGGAGCTGTTTTTT
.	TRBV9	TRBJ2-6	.	CASSVSSGANVLTF	TGTGCCAGCAGCGTGTCATCTGGGGCCAACGTCCTGACTTTC
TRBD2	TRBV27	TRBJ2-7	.	CASAGGESAYEQYF	TGTGCCAGCGCTGGGGGGGAGTCGGCCTACGAGCAGTACTTC
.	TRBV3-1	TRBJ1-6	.	CASSQVVTTYNSPLHF	TGTGCCAGCAGCCAAGTGGTCACCACCTATAATTCACCCCTCCACTTT
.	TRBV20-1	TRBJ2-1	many	CSARAEHEQFF	TGCAGTGCCAGGGCGGAACATGAGCAGTTCTTC
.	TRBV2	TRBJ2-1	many	CATTRKAEYNEQFF	TGTGCCACTACGAGGAAAGCGGAGTACAATGAGCAGTTCTTC
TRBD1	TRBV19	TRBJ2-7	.	CASSNTATGGGYEQYF	TGTGCCAGTAGTAATACGGCCACAGGGGGCGGCTACGAGCAGTACTTC
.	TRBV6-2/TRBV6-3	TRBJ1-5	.	CASSYRDVVNQPQHF	TGTGCCAGCAGTTACAGGGACGTTGTCAATCAGCCCCAGCATTTT
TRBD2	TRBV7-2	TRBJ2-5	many	CASSLLGAGGPETQYF	TGTGCCAGCAGTCTTCTAGGAGCGGGAGGGCCGGAGACCCAGTACTTC
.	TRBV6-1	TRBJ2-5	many	CASEPGSVGETQYF	TGTGCCAGCGAACCGGGGTCCGTAGGCGAGACCCAGTACTTC